This T cell receptor beta chain was found in a study of CD8 T cells in ankylosing spondylitis. Study conclusions and caveats: Reportedly, matched ankylosing spondylitis synovial fluid was significantly enriched for disease-linked clones. A motif of 7 to 9 highly homologous TCR beta variants was seen as apparently characteristic of ankylosing spondylitis blood.

In making TCR beta libraries, quantitative 5'-RACE with molecular barcodes was used. TCRdb called the 5' RACE reads again in MiXCR, with one record for every CDR3 protein. The sample contains 300,000 to 400,000 distinct CDR3 sequences, 20% to 25% of which appear only once. Comment on this clonotype: The antigen is undetermined.

This TCR derives from a male donor with ankylosing spondylitis. The sample was blood, either unsorted or a sorted T cell fraction (not recorded which).

In DNA form, the CDR3 reads TGTGCCAGCAGCCCTTCGACACGGGGTCCCTATGGCTACACCTTC. As protein: CASSPSTRGPYGYTF. The chain employs TRBV9 and TRBJ1-2, with D unclear. The CDR3 covers 15 residues. Trimming removed 4 bases at V and 4 bases at J, with 17 bases between. Germline V gene lookup returns CDR1 SGDLS and CDR2 YYNGEE.